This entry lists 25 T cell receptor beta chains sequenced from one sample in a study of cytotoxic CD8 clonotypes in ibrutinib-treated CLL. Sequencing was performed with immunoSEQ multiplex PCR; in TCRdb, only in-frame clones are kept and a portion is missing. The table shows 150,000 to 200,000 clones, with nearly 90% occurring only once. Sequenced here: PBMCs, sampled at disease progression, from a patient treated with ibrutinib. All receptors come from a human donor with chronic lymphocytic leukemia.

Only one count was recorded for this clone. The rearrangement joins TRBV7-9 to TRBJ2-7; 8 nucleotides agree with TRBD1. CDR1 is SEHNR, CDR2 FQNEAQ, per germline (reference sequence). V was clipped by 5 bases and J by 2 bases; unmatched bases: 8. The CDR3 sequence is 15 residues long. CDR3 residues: CASSADRVPTYEQYF. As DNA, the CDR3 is TGTGCCAGCAGCGCGGACAGGGTGCCCACCTACGAGCAGTACTTC.

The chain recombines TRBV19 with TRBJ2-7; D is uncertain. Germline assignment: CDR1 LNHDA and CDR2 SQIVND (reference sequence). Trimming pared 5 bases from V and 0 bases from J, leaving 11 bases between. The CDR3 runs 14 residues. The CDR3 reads CASSPGPSSYEQYF. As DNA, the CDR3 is TGTGCCAGTAGTCCCGGGCCCAGCTCCTACGAGCAGTACTTC.

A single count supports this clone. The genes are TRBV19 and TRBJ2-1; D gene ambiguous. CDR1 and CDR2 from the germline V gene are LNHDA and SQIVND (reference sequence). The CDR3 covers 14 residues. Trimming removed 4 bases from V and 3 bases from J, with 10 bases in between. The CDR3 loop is CASSTTGDYNEQFF. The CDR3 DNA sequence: TGTGCCAGTAGTACCACTGGAGACTACAATGAGCAGTTCTTC.

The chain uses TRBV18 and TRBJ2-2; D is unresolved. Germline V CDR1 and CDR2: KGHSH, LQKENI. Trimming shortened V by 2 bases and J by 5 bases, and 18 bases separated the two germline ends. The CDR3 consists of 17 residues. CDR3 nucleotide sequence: TGTGCCAGCTCACCAAATACACCCCCGTCTGGGACCGGGGAGCTGTTTTTT. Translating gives CASSPNTPPSGTGELFF.

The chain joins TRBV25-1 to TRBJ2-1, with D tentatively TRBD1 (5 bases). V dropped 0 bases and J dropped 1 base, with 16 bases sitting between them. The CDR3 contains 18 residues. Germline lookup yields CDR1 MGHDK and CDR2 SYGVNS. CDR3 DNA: TGTGCCAGCAGTGAATATGGGGCCCCACGTGGGTCCTACAATGAGCAGTTCTTC. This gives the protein CASSEYGAPRGSYNEQFF.

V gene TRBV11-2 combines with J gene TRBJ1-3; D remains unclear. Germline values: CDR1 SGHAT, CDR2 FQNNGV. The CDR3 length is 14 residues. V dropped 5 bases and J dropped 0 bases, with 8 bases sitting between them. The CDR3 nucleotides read TGTGCCAGCAGCCCCGGTTACTCTGGAAACACCATATATTTT. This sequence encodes CASSPGYSGNTIYF.

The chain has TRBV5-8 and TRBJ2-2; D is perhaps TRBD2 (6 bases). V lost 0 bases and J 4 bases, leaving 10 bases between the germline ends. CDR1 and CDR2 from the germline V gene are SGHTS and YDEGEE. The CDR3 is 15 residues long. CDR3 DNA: TGTGCCAGCAGCTTGGACCGGGGAGGCACCGGGGAGCTGTTTTTT. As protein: CASSLDRGGTGELFF.

This chain's CDR3 is CASSFEIYLQLSGELFF. The CDR3 DNA follows: TGTGCCAGCAGTTTCGAGATTTACCTACAGCTATCCGGGGAGCTGTTTTTT. The gene calls are TRBV28 and TRBJ2-2; D gene ambiguous. The CDR3 sequence is 17 residues long. Per germline, CDR1 MDHEN and CDR2 SYDVKM. V lost 3 bases and J lost 6, with 20 bases in between.

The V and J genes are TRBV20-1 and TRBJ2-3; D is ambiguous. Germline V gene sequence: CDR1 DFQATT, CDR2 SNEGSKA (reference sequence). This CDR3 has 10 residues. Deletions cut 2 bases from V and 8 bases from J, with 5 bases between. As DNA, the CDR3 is TGCAGTGCTAGAATTGCTACGCAGTATTTT. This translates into CSARIATQYF.

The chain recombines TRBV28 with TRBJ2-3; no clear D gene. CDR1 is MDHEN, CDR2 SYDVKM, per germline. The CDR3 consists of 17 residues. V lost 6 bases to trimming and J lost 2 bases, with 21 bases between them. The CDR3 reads CASSFPQEAQYTDTQYF. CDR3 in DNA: TGTGCCAGCAGCTTCCCCCAAGAGGCGCAATACACAGATACGCAGTATTTT.

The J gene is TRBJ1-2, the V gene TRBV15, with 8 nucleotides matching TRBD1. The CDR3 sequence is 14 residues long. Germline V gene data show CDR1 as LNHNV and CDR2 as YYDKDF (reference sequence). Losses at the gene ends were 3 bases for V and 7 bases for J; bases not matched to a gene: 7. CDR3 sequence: CATSREDRESGYTF. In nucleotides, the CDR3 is TGTGCCACCAGCAGGGAGGACAGGGAGTCTGGCTACACCTTC.

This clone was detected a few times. The chain's CDR3 is CASTISGSTEAFF. In DNA, the CDR3 is TGTGCCAGCACAATCTCAGGGTCCACTGAAGCTTTCTTT. The rearrangement joins TRBV14 to TRBJ1-1, with D perhaps matching TRBD1 (5 bases). The CDR3 has 13 amino acids. The V gene's germline CDR1 is SGHDN and CDR2 FVKESK. V was cut by 7 bases and J by 4 bases, with 13 bases left in between. The full variable domain, in which reference TRBV14 and TRBJ1-1 provide the parts outside the CDR3, is EAGVTQFPSHSVIEKGQTVTLRCDPISGHDNLYWYRRVMGKEIKFLLHFVKESKQDESGMPNNRFLAERTGGTYSTLKVQPAELEDSGVYFCASTISGSTEAFFGQGTRLTVV.

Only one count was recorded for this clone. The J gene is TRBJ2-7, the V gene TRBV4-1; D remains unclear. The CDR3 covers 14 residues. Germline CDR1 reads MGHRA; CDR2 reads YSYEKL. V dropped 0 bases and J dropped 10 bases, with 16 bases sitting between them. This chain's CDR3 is CASSQEGTLPRQYF. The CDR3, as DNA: TGCGCCAGCAGCCAAGAAGGAACTCTCCCCCGACAGTACTTC.

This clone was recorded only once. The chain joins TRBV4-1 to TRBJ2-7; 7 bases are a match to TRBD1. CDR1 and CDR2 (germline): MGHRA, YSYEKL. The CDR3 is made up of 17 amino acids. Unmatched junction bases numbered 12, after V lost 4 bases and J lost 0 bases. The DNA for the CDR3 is TGCGCCAGCAGCCGGCAAACCGGGACAGACAGCTCCTACGAGCAGTACTTC. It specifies CASSRQTGTDSSYEQYF.

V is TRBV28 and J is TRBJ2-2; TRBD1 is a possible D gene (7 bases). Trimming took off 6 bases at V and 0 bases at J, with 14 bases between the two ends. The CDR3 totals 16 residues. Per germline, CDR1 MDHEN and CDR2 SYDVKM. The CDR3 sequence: CASRTAGQPNTGELFF. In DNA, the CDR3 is TGTGCCAGCAGAACGGCGGGACAGCCGAACACCGGGGAGCTGTTTTTT.

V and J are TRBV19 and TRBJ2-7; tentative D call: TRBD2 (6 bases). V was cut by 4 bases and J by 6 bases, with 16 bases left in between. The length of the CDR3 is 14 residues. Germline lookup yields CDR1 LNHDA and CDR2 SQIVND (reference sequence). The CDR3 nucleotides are TGTGCCAGTAGTAGCGGGGCGGGTGTCGGCGAGCAGTACTTC. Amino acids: CASSSGAGVGEQYF.

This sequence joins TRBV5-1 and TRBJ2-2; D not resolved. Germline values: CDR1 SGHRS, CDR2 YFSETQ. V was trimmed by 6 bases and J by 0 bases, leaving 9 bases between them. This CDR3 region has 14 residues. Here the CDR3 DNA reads TGCGCCAGCAAAGAAGGGACGAACACCGGGGAGCTGTTTTTT. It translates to CASKEGTNTGELFF.

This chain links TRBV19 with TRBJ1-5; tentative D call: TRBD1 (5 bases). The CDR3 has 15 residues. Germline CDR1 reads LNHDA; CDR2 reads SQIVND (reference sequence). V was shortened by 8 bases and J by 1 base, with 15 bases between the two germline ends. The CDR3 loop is CASQWGPGSNQPQHF. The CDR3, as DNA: TGTGCCAGTCAATGGGGCCCCGGAAGCAATCAGCCCCAGCATTTT.

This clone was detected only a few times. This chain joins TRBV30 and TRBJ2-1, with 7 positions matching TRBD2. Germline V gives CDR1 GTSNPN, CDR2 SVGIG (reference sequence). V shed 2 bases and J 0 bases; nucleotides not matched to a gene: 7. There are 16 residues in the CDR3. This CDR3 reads CAWSRGGGSSYNEQFF. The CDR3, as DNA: TGTGCCTGGAGTCGGGGCGGCGGGAGCTCCTACAATGAGCAGTTCTTC.

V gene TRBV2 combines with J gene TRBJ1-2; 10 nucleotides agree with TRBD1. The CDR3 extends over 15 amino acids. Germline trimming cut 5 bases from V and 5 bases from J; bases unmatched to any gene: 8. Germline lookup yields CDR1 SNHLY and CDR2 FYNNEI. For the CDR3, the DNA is TGTGCCAGCAGTTATGAACCGGGACAGGGGTATGGCTACACCTTC. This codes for CASSYEPGQGYGYTF. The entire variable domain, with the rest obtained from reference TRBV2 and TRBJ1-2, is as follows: EPEVTQTPSHQVTQMGQEVILRCVPISNHLYFYWYRQILGQKVEFLVSFYNNEISEKSEIFDDQFSVERPDGSNFTLKIRSTKLEDSAMYFCASSYEPGQGYGYTFGSGTRLTVV.

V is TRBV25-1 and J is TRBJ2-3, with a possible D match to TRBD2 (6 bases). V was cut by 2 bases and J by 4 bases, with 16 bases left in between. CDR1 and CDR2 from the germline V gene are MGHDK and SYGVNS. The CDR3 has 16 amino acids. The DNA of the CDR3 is TGTGCCAGCAGTGAAGGGGCTAGCGTTAACCCAGATACGCAGTATTTT. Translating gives CASSEGASVNPDTQYF. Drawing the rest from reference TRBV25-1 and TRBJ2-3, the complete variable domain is EADIYQTPRYLVIGTGKKITLECSQTMGHDKMYWYQQDPGMELHLIHYSYGVNSTEKGDLSSESTVSRIRTEHFPLTLESARPSHTSQYLCASSEGASVNPDTQYFGPGTRLTVL.

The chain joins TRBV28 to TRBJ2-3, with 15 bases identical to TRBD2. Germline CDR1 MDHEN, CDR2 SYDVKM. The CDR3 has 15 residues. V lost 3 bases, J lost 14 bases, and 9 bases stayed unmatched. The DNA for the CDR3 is TGTGCCAGCAGTTTTTCCGGGACTAGCGGGAGGTGGGGGTATTTT. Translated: CASSFSGTSGRWGYF.

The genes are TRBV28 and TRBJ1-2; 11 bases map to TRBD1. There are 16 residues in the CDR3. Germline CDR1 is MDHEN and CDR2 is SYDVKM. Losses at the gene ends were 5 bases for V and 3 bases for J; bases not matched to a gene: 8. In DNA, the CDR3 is TGTGCCAGCAGTGGTTACTCGGGACAGGGGGACTATGGCTACACCTTC. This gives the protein CASSGYSGQGDYGYTF.

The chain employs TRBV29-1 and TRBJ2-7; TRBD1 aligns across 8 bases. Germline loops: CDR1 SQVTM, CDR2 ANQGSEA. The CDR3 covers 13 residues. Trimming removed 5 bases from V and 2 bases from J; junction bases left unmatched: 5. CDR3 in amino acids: CSVSRDRPYEQYF. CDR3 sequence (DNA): TGCAGCGTTTCGAGGGACAGGCCCTACGAGCAGTACTTC.

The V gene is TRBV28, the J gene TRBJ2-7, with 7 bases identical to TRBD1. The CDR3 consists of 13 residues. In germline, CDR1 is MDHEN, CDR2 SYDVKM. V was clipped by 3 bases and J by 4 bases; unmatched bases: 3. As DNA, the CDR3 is TGTGCCAGCAGTTTGAGGGGGCTATACGAGCAGTACTTC. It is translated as CASSLRGLYEQYF.